The clone carrying this T cell receptor beta chain has a single count. Antigen unknown. The data stem from a study of cytomegalovirus exposure and HLA in healthy donors. Looking at the study overall: The 120 validation repertoires used the same platform as the 550 to 850 first-cohort repertoires (as reported by a later analysis). Study-level results: According to a subsequent analysis, TCR clusters from the first cohort were inclined to appear together in the 120 validation repertoires. Many donors shared some public TCRs, even though most TCR sequences were rare.

The repertoire was sequenced with immunoSEQ multiplex PCR; TCRdb's copy has only in-frame clones and lacks some. The sample contains approximately 88,000 clones, approximately 96% of which appear only once. There are 17 residues in the CDR3. Trimming shortened V by 8 bases and J by 0 bases, and 20 bases separated the two germline ends. Germline V lookup: CDR1 MNHEY, CDR2 SMNVEV (reference sequence). This receptor was obtained from a woman aged 18-29 years in good health and CMV-seronegative. The sample comprised PBMCs. This chain uses TRBV27 with TRBJ1-5, with D possibly being TRBD1 (6 bases). DNA for the CDR3: TGTGCCAGCGGGACCATGACAGGAGACTATAGCAATCAGCCCCAGCATTTT. Protein sequence: CASGTMTGDYSNQPQHF.